Listed below are T cell receptor beta chains from one sample, sequenced in a study of CD8 T cells in ankylosing spondylitis. MiXCR, applied by TCRdb to the 5' RACE reads, yields one record per CDR3 protein. The sample lists some 120,000 distinct CDR3 sequences, over 6% occurring once. Sequencing was performed on blood, either unsorted or a sorted T cell fraction (not recorded which). Receptor source: a male donor with ankylosing spondylitis or in good health (not recorded which). CDR3s include the opening cysteine and the closing phenylalanine or tryptophan. A D gene is named only where the DNA matches it firmly. Some rows mark clone size as missing; the rest say once, few, many or name a class of expanded clone.

J gene	V gene	clone size	D gene	CDR3 protein	CDR3 DNA
TRBJ2-5	TRBV10-3	many	TRBD2	CAISDPDFYSGREETQYF	TGTGCCATCAGTGACCCTGACTTTTATAGCGGGAGAGAAGAGACCCAGTACTTC
TRBJ2-3	TRBV20-1	many	-	CSGGVSTDTQYF	TGCAGTGGCGGGGTGAGCACAGATACGCAGTATTTT
TRBJ2-1	TRBV12-3/TRBV12-4	many	-	CASRSTGTAAYNEQFF	TGTGCCAGCAGATCTACCGGGACGGCCGCCTACAATGAGCAGTTCTTC
TRBJ1-1	TRBV20-1	many	TRBD1	CSARTDRIVNTEAFF	TGCAGTGCTAGGACGGACAGGATTGTGAACACTGAAGCTTTCTTT
TRBJ1-3	TRBV7-9	-	-	CASTEKDSGNTIYF	TGTGCCAGCACGGAGAAAGACTCTGGAAACACCATATATTTT
TRBJ2-1	TRBV20-1	many	TRBD2	CSAQAGGPYNEQFF	TGCAGTGCCCAAGCGGGAGGGCCCTACAATGAGCAGTTCTTC
TRBJ2-1	TRBV20-1	many	TRBD2	CSAREAGELAGTYASYNEQFF	TGCAGTGCTAGAGAGGCCGGGGAACTAGCGGGAACTTACGCCTCCTACAATGAGCAGTTCTTC
TRBJ1-2	TRBV4-1	many	-	CASSQDYPGTGGYTF	TGCGCCAGCAGCCAAGATTACCCAGGGACGGGCGGCTACACCTTC
TRBJ1-1	TRBV14	many	-	CASSRDPNTEAFF	TGTGCCAGCAGCCGGGATCCGAACACTGAAGCTTTCTTT
TRBJ2-7	TRBV5-1	many	-	CASSSIGPPREQYF	TGCGCCAGCAGCTCGATCGGTCCCCCCCGCGAGCAGTACTTC
TRBJ1-4	TRBV5-1	many	TRBD1	CASSLDRGGEKLFF	TGCGCCAGCAGCTTGGACAGGGGAGGGGAAAAACTGTTTTTT
TRBJ2-5	TRBV5-1	many	-	CASSPQGRETQYF	TGCGCCAGCAGTCCACAGGGCCGGGAGACCCAGTACTTC
TRBJ2-1	TRBV20-1	many	TRBD1	CSADRDRVPDEQFF	TGCAGTGCTGACAGGGACAGGGTGCCGGATGAGCAGTTCTTC
TRBJ2-1	TRBV20-1	many	TRBD2	CSANLAGVSYNEQFF	TGCAGTGCAAATCTAGCGGGGGTGAGTTACAATGAGCAGTTCTTC
TRBJ2-7	TRBV5-1	many	-	CASSLPTYEQYF	TGCGCCAGCAGCTTGCCCACCTACGAGCAGTACTTC
TRBJ2-1	TRBV7-2	many	-	CASSARDVSSYNEQFF	TGTGCCAGCAGCGCCCGGGACGTCAGCTCCTACAATGAGCAGTTCTTC
TRBJ2-7	TRBV5-1	many	TRBD1	CASSADRPYEQYF	TGCGCCAGCAGCGCGGACAGGCCTTACGAGCAGTACTTC
TRBJ2-7	TRBV28	many	TRBD1	CASSSRTGAYEQYF	TGTGCCAGCAGTTCTCGGACAGGTGCCTACGAGCAGTACTTC
TRBJ2-1	TRBV20-1	many	-	CSASILKKDNEQFF	TGCAGTGCTAGTATATTGAAGAAAGACAATGAGCAGTTCTTC
TRBJ2-2	TRBV5-1	many	TRBD2	CASSLVLAGDTGELFF	TGCGCCAGCAGCTTAGTACTAGCGGGAGACACCGGGGAGCTGTTTTTT
TRBJ1-1	TRBV5-1	many	-	CASSLERSRNTEAFF	TGCGCCAGCAGCTTGGAGCGTAGCAGGAACACTGAAGCTTTCTTT
TRBJ2-3	TRBV5-1	many	-	CASSLATERQVDTQYF	TGCGCCAGCAGCTTGGCCACGGAGCGGCAGGTAGATACGCAGTATTTT
TRBJ1-5	TRBV19	many	-	CASSKPQEGGNQPQHF	TGTGCCAGTAGTAAACCGCAGGAGGGGGGCAATCAGCCCCAGCATTTT
TRBJ2-3	TRBV20-1	many	TRBD2	CSARVSAGGDTQYF	TGCAGTGCTAGAGTTTCAGCGGGAGGGGATACGCAGTATTTT
TRBJ2-7	TRBV5-6	many	TRBD2	CASSLLLAGTPNEQYF	TGTGCCAGCAGCTTATTACTAGCGGGCACACCTAACGAGCAGTACTTC
TRBJ2-3	TRBV2	many	TRBD2	CASSLEGLAGDTQYF	TGTGCCAGCAGTCTCGAGGGACTAGCGGGAGATACGCAGTATTTT
TRBJ2-3	TRBV20-1	many	-	CSARDWGTDTQYF	TGCAGTGCTAGAGATTGGGGCACAGATACGCAGTATTTT
TRBJ2-3	TRBV5-1	many	-	CASSLELPTDTQYF	TGCGCCAGCAGCTTGGAACTTCCCACAGATACGCAGTATTTT
TRBJ2-5	TRBV10-3	many	-	CAISQAGANQETQYF	TGTGCCATCTCCCAGGCAGGGGCTAACCAAGAGACCCAGTACTTC
TRBJ1-4	TRBV3-1	many	-	CASSPRGTTEKLFF	TGTGCCAGCAGTCCAAGAGGGACAACGGAAAAACTGTTTTTT
TRBJ2-2	TRBV29-1	many	-	CSVEQGSGTGELFF	TGCAGCGTTGAACAGGGTTCTGGGACCGGGGAGCTGTTTTTT
TRBJ2-3	TRBV12-3/TRBV12-4	many	-	CASTPDTQYF	TGTGCCAGCACGCCAGATACGCAGTATTTT
TRBJ2-3	TRBV5-1	many	-	CASSLGSPHFGNTDTQYF	TGCGCCAGCAGCTTGGGCTCGCCGCATTTCGGGAACACAGATACGCAGTATTTT
TRBJ2-3	TRBV3-1	-	TRBD2	CARCSRILAEEPHTDTQYF	TGTGCCCGCTGTTCCAGAATACTAGCGGAGGAACCTCACACAGATACGCAGTATTTT
TRBJ2-3	TRBV10-3	many	TRBD2	CAISVREGRTDTQYF	TGTGCCATCAGTGTGCGGGAGGGCCGCACAGATACGCAGTATTTT
TRBJ2-3	TRBV4-2	many	TRBD2	CASSQDLGLAAPDTQYF	TGTGCCAGCAGCCAAGATCTGGGACTAGCGGCACCAGATACGCAGTATTTT
TRBJ1-3	TRBV16	many	TRBD1	CASSQITGAGNTIYF	TGTGCCAGCAGCCAAATAACAGGGGCTGGAAACACCATATATTTT
TRBJ2-5	TRBV18	many	-	CASSPREGEQETQYF	TGTGCCAGCTCACCAAGGGAAGGGGAACAAGAGACCCAGTACTTC
TRBJ2-3	TRBV6-1	many	-	CASRKNGAGSTDTQYF	TGTGCCAGCAGAAAAAACGGGGCGGGAAGCACAGATACGCAGTATTTT
TRBJ2-5	TRBV18	many	-	CASSPPSDSYQETQYF	TGTGCCAGCTCACCACCGAGCGATTCGTACCAAGAGACCCAGTACTTC
TRBJ1-2	TRBV25-1	many	-	CASSTGRAHTF	TGTGCCAGCAGTACTGGGAGGGCACACACCTTC
TRBJ1-6	TRBV30	many	-	CAWSVEGHGLTSPLHF	TGTGCCTGGAGTGTGGAAGGACACGGACTAACTTCACCCCTCCACTTT
TRBJ1-6	TRBV7-3	many	TRBD1	CASSSTGSAPLHF	TGTGCCAGCAGCTCGACAGGGTCGGCACCCCTCCACTTT
TRBJ2-4	TRBV5-6	many	-	CASSLGAKNIQYF	TGTGCCAGCAGCTTGGGGGCCAAAAACATTCAGTACTTC
TRBJ2-2	TRBV11-1	many	-	CASSYTQNTGELFF	TGTGCCAGCAGCTACACACAAAACACCGGGGAGCTGTTTTTT
TRBJ2-5	TRBV6-1	few	TRBD2	CASRGQAGPWETQYF	TGTGCCAGCAGGGGGCAAGCGGGACCCTGGGAGACCCAGTACTTC
TRBJ2-2	TRBV2	many	TRBD1	CASSPGQISPGELFF	TGTGCCAGCAGCCCGGGACAGATTTCACCAGGGGAGCTGTTTTTT